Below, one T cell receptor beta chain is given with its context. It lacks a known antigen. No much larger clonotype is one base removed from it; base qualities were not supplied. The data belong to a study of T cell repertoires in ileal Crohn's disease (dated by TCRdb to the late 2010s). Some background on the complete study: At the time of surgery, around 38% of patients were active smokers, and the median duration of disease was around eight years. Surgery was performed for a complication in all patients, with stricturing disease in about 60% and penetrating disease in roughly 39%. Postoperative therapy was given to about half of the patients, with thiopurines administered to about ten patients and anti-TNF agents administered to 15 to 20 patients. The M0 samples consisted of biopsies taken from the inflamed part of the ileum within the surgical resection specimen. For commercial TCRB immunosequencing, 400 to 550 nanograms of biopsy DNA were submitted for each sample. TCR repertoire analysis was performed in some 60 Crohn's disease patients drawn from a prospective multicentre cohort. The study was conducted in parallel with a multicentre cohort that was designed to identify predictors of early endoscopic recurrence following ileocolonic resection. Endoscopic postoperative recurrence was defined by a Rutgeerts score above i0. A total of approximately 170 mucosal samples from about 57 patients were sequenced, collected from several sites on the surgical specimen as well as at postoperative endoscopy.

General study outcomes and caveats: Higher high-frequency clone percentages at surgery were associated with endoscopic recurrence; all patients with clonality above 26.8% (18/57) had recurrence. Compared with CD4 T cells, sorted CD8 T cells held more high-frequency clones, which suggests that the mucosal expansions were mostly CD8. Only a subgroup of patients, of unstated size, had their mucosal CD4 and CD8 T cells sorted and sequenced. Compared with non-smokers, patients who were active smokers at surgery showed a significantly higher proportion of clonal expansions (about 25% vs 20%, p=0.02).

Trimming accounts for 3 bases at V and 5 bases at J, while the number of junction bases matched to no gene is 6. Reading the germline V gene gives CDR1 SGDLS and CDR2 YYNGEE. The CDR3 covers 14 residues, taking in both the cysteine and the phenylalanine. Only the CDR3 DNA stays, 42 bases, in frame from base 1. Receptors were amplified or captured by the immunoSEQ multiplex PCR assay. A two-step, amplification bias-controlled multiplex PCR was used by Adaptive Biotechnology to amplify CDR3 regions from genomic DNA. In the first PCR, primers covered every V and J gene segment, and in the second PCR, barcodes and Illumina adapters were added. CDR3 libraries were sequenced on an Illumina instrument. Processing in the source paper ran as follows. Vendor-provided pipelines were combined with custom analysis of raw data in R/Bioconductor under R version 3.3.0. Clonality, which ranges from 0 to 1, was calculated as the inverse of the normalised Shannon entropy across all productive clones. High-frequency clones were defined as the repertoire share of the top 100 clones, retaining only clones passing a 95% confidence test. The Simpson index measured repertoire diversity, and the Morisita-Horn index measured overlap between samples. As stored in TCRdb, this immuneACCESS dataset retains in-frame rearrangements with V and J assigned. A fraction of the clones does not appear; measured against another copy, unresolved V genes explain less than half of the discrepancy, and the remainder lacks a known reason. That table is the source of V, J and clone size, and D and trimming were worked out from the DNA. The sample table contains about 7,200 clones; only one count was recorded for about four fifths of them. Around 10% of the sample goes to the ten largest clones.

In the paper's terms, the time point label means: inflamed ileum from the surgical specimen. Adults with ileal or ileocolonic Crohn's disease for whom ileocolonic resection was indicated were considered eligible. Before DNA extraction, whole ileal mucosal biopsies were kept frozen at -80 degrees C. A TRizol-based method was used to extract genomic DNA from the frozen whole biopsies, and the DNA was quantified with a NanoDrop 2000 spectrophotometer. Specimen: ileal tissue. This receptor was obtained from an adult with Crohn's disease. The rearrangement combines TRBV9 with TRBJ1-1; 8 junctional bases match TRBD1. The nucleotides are TGTGCCAGCAGCGCGCAGGGGGCGAAGACTGAAGCTTTCTTT. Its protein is CASSAQGAKTEAFF.